The clone carrying this TCR beta chain has at least ten counts. This sample was taken from a study of T cells in Graves' hyperthyroidism and ophthalmopathy. Patients having uncontrolled infection, another autoimmune disease, pregnancy or lactation were not included. The authors obtained PBMCs from over 8 ml of fresh peripheral blood. Researchers took RNA transcripts and amplified the TCR beta CDR3 regions from them. The TCR CDR3 was amplified in a first-round RT-PCR using the HTBI primer set. MiXCR, run by TCRdb on the multiplex PCR reads, gives a single entry per CDR3 protein. The sample has some 180,000 distinct CDR3 sequences; 17% are singletons. The source is a woman in her forties or fifties with Graves' hyperthyroidism. Sequencing used blood.

This CDR3 is CSAQSPGTASYEQYF. CDR3 coding DNA: TGCAGTGCCCAATCCCCCGGGACAGCATCCTACGAGCAGTACTTC. The chain uses TRBV20-1 and TRBJ2-7, with 7 bases lining up with TRBD1. The CDR3 consists of 15 residues. After removal of 6 bases from V and 1 base from J, the junction contained 12 bases not matched to a gene. The germline V gene encodes CDR1 DFQATT and CDR2 SNEGSKA (reference sequence).